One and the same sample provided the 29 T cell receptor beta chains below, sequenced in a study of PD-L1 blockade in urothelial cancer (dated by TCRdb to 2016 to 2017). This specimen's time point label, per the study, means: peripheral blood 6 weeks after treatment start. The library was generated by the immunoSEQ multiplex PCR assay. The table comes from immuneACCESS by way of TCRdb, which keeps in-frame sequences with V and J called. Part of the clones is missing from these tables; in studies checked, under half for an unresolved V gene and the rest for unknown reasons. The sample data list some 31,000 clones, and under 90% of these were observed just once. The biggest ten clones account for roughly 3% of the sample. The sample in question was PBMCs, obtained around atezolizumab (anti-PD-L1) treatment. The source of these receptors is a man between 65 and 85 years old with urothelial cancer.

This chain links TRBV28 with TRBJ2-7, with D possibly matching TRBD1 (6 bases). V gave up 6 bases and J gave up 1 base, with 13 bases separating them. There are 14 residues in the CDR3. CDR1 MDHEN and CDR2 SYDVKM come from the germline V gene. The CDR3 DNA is TGTGCCAGCAGGAAGGACAGCCTTTCCTACGAGCAGTACTTC. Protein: CASRKDSLSYEQYF.

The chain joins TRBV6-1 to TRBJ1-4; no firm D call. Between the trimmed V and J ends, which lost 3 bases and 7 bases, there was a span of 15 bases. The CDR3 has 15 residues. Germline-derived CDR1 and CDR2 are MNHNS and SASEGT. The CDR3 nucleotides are TGTGCCAGCAGTGACAGTTGGAACAGTGGTGAAAAACTGTTTTTT. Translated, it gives CASSDSWNSGEKLFF.

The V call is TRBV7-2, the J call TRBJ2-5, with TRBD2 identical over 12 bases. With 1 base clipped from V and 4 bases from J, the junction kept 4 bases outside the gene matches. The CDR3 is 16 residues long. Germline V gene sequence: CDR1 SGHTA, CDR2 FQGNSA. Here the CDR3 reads CASSLGLAGDSETQYF. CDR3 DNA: TGTGCCAGCAGCTTAGGACTAGCGGGAGACTCAGAGACCCAGTACTTC.

CDR3 amino acids: CASSLGRYSGRAPGELFF. The CDR3 DNA sequence: TGTGCCAGCAGCTTAGGGCGGTATAGCGGGAGGGCCCCCGGGGAGCTGTTTTTT. The chain uses TRBV7-8 and TRBJ2-2, with 11 bases aligning to TRBD2. V dropped 1 base and J dropped 6; count of bases not matched to a gene: 10. CDR3 length equals 18 residues. Germline CDR1 is SGHVS and CDR2 is FQNEAQ.

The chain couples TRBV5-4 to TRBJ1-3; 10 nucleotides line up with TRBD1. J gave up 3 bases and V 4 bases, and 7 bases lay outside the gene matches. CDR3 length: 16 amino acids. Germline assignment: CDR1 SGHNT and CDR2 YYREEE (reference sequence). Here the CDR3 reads CASSPRQGAGGNTIYF. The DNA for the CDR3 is TGTGCCAGCAGCCCGCGACAGGGGGCCGGTGGAAACACCATATATTTT.

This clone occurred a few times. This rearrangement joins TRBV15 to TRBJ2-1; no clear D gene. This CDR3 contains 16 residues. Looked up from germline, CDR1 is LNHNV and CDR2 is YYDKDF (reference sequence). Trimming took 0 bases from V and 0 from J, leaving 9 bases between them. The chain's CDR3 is CATSRESPGSYNEQFF. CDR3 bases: TGTGCCACCAGCAGAGAATCCCCGGGCTCCTACAATGAGCAGTTCTTC.

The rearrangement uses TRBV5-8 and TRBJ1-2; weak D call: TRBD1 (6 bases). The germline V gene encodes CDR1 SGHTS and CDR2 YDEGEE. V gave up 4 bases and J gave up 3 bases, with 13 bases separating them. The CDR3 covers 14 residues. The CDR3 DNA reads TGTGCCAGCAGCGCCGGGACACCATACTATGGCTACACCTTC. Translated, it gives CASSAGTPYYGYTF.

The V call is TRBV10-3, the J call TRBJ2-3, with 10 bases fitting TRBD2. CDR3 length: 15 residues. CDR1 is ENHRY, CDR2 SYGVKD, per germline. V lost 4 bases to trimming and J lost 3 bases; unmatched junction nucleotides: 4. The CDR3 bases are TGTGCCATCAGTGCTAGCGGGAGAGAGACAGATACGCAGTATTTT. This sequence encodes CAISASGRETDTQYF.

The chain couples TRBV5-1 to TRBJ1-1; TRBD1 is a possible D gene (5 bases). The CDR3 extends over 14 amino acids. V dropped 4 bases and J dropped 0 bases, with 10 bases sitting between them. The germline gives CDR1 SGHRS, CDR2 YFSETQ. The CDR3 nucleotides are TGCGCCAGCAGCCCTGGGGCGGTGAACACTGAAGCTTTCTTT. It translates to CASSPGAVNTEAFF.

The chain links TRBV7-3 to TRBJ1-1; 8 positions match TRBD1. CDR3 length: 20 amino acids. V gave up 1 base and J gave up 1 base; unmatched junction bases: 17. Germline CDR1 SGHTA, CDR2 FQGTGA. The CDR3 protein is CASSLIPPGGSATPNTEAFF. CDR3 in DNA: TGTGCCAGCAGCTTAATTCCCCCAGGGGGCTCAGCAACCCCGAACACTGAAGCTTTCTTT.

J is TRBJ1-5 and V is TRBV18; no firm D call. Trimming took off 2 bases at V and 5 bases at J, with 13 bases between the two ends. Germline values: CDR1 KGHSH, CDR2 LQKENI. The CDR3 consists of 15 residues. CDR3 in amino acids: CASSPSGSPDQPQHF. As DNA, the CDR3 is TGTGCCAGCTCACCAAGCGGGAGCCCAGATCAGCCCCAGCATTTT. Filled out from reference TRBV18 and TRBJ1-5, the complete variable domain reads NAGVMQNPRHLVRRRGQEARLRCSPMKGHSHVYWYRQLPEEGLKFMVYLQKENIIDESGMPKERFSAEFPKEGPSILRIQQVVRGDSAAYFCASSPSGSPDQPQHFGDGTRLSIL.

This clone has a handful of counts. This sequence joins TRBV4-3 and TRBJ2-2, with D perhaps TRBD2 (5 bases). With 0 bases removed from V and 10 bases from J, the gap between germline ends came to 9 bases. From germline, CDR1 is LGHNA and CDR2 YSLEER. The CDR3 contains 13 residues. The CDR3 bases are TGCGCCAGCAGCCAAGATAGAGCGGAGGAGCTGTTTTTT. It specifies CASSQDRAEELFF.

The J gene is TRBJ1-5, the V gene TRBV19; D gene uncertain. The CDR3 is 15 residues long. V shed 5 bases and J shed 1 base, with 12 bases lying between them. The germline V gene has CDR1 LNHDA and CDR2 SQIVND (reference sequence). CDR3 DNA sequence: TGTGCCAGTAGTTCCCGGACGGGGAGCAATCAGCCCCAGCATTTT. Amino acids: CASSSRTGSNQPQHF.

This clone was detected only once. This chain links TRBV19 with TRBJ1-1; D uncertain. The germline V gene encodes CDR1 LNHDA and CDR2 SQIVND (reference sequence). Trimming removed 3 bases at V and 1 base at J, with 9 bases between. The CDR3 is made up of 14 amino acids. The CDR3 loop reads CASSIPGRNTEAFF. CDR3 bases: TGTGCCAGTAGTATCCCCGGGAGGAACACTGAAGCTTTCTTT. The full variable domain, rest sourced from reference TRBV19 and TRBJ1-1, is DGGITQSPKYLFRKEGQNVTLSCEQNLNHDAMYWYRQDPGQGLRLIYYSQIVNDFQKGDIAEGYSVSREKKESFPLTVTSAQKNPTAFYLCASSIPGRNTEAFFGQGTRLTVV.

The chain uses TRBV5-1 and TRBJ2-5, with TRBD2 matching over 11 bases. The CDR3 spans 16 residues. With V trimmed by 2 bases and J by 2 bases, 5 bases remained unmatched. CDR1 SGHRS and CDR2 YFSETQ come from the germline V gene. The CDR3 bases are TGCGCCAGCAGCTTCCTAGCGGGAGGCCGTCAAGAGACCCAGTACTTC. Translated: CASSFLAGGRQETQYF.

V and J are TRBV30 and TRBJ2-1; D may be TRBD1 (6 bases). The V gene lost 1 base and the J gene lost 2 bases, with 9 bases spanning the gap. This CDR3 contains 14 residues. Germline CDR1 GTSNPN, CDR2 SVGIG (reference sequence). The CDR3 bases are TGTGCCTGGAGTGGAGACAGGCCCTACAATGAGCAGTTCTTC. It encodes CAWSGDRPYNEQFF.

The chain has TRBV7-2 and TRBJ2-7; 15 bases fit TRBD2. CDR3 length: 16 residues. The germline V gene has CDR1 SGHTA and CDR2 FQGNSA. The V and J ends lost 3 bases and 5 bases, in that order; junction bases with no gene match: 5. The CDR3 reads CASSLGLAGGRNEQYF. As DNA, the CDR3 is TGTGCCAGCAGCTTGGGACTAGCGGGAGGACGAAACGAGCAGTACTTC.

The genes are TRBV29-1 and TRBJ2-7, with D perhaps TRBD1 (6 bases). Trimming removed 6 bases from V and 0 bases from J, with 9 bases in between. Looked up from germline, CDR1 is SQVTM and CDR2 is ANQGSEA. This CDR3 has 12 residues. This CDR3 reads CSVGQSSYEQYF. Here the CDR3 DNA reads TGCAGCGTAGGACAGAGCTCCTACGAGCAGTACTTC.

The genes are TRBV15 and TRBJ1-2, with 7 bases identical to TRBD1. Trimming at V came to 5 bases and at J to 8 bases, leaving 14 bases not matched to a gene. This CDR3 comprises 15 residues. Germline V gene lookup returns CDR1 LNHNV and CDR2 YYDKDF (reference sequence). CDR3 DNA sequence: TGTGCCACCAGCTCCCGGACAGGCGGCGTATGGGGCTACACCTTC. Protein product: CATSSRTGGVWGYTF.

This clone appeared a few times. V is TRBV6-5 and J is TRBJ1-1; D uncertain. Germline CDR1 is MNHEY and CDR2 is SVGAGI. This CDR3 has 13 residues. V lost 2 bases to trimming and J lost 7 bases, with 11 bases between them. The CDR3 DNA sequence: TGTGCCAGCAGTTACAGGAGGGTAGGTGAAGCTTTCTTT. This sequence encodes CASSYRRVGEAFF.

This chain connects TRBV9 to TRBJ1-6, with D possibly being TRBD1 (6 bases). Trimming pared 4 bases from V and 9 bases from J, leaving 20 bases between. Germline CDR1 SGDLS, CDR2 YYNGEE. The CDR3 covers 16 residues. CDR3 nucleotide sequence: TGTGCCAGCAGCTCCAGAGGGGGGGAAAGGAGTTCACCCCTCCACTTT. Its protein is CASSSRGGERSSPLHF.

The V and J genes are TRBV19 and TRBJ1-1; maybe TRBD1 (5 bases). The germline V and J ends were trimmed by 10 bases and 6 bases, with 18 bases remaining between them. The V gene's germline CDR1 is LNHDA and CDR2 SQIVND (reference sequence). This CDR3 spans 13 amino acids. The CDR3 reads CATSRGKLSEAFF. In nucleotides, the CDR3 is TGTGCCACCTCAAGGGGAAAGTTATCTGAAGCTTTCTTT.

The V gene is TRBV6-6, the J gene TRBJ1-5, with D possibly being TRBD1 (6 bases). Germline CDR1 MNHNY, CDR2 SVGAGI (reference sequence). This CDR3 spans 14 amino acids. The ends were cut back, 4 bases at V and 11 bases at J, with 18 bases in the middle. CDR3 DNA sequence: TGTGCCAGCAGTTTGGTCAGGGGCCCTACGGCCCAGCATTTT. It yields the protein CASSLVRGPTAQHF.

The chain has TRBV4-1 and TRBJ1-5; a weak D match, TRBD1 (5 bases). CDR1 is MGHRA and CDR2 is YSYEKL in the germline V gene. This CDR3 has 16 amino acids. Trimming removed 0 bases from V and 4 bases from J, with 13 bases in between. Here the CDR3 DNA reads TGCGCCAGCAGCCAAGATAGGACACCGACGAATCAGCCCCAGCATTTT. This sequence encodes CASSQDRTPTNQPQHF.

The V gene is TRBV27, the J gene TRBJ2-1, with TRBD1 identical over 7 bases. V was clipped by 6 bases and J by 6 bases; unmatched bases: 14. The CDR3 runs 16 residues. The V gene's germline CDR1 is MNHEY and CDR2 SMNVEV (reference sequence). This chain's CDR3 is CASSPLTPGGGNEQFF. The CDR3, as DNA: TGTGCCAGCAGCCCCCTTACCCCAGGGGGTGGCAATGAGCAGTTCTTC.

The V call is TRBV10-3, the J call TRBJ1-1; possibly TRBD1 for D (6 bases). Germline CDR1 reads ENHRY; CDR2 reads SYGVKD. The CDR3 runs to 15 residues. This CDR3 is CATYRGTGMNTEAFF. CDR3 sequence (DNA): TGTGCTACCTATCGGGGAACAGGGATGAACACTGAAGCTTTCTTT.

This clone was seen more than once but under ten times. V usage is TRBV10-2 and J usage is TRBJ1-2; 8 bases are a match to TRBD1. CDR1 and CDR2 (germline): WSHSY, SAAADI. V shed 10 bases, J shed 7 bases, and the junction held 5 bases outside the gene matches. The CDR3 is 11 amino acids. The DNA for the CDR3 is TGCGCCATTTCACAGGGGGGTGGCTACACCTTC. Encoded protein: CAISQGGGYTF.

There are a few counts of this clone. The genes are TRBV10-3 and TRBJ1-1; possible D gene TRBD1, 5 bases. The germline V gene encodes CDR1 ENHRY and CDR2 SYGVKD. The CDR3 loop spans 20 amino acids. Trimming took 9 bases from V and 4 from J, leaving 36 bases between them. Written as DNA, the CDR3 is TGTGCCATGGCCCAGAGGAGCGGGGTTGGGGCGGATGGGCTGGGCACTGAAGCTTTCTTT. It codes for CAMAQRSGVGADGLGTEAFF.

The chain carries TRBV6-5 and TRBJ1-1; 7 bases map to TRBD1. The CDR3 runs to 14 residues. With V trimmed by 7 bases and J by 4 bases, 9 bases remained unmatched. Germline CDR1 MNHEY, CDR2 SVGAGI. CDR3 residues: CASTKGRGRTEAFF. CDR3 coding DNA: TGTGCCAGCACTAAAGGAAGGGGGCGCACTGAAGCTTTCTTT.